This TCR beta chain was observed in a study of cytomegalovirus exposure and HLA in healthy donors. Study-wide context: Of approximately 400 genotyped donors, around 84% clustered with self-reported Caucasian donors.

Study-wide findings and caveats: Later genetic work tied a missense DCLRE1C variant to beta-chain V and J trimming.

Primers included in the PCR were 60 Vbeta and 13 Jbeta primers. Measured with immunoSEQ multiplex PCR; TCRdb has only the in-frame clones, and not every one. The data contain approximately 220,000 clones, less than 85% of them singletons. Germline-derived CDR1 and CDR2 are LNHDA and SQIVND (reference sequence). The junction had 7 bases not matched to a gene; V was cut back by 4 bases and J by 2 bases. The CDR3 loop spans 16 amino acids. A remark on this clone: Its antigen remains unknown.

The V call is TRBV19, the J call TRBJ1-2; 10 bases match TRBD1. This receptor was taken from a girl aged 2-9 years in good health and CMV-seronegative. Sequenced material: PBMCs. The CDR3, as DNA: TGTGCCAGTAGTACTGTCCCGGGACAGGGGAACTATGGCTACACCTTC. This encodes CASSTVPGQGNYGYTF.